This TCR beta chain originates from a study of cytomegalovirus exposure and HLA in healthy donors. Study-wide points: It was likely that a cluster of highly shared sequence variants was a sequencing artifact. It emerged from a later analysis that several of the most significant clusters appeared to be linked to common viral pathogens.

This CDR3 spans 15 amino acids. CDR1 is MNHEY and CDR2 is SVGAGI in the germline V gene. V shed 6 bases and J shed 3 bases, with 18 bases lying between them. About this clone itself: Its antigen is currently unknown.

The PCR was carried out with 60 Vbeta primers and 13 Jbeta primers. The table came from immunoSEQ multiplex PCR; TCRdb's copy has only in-frame clones and leaves some out. The table lists about 160,000 clones, roughly 87% of them singletons. The gene calls are TRBV6-5 and TRBJ2-7; TRBD2 might be the D (6 bases). The source is a girl aged 5-17 years in good health and CMV-seropositive. Sample: PBMCs. CDR3 coding DNA: TGTGCCAGCAGAGAAACGGGGGACTGGAACTACGAGCAGTACTTC. Protein: CASRETGDWNYEQYF.